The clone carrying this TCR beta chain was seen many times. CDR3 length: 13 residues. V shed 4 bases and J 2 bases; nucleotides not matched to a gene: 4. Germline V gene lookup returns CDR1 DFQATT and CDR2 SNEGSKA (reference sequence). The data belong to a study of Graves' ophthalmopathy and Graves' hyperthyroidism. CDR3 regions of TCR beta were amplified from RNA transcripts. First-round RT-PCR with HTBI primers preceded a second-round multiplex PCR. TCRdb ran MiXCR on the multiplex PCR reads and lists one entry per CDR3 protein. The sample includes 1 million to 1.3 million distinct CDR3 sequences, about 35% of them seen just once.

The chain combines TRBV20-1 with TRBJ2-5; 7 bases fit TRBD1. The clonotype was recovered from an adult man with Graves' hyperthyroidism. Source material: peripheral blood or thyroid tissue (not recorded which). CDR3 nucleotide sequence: TGCAGTGCTACTACAGGGGTTCAAGAGACCCAGTACTTC. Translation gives CSATTGVQETQYF.